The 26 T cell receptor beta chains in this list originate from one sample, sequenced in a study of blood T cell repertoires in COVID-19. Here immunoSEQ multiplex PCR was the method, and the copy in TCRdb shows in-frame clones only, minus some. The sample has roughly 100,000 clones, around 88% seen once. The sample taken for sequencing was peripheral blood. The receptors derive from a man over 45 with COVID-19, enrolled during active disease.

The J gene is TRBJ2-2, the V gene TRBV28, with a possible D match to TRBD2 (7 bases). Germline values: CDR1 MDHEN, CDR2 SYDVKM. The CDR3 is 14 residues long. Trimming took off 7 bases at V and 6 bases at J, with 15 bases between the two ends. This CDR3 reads CASKRGGAPGELFF. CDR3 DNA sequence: TGTGCCAGCAAAAGAGGGGGGGCCCCCGGGGAGCTGTTTTTT.

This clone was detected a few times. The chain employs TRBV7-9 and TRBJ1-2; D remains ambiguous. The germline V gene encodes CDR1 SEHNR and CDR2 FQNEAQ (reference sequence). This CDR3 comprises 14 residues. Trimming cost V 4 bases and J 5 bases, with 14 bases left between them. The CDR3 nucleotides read TGTGCCAGCAGCTATGAACAGAGGGATTATGGCTACACCTTC. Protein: CASSYEQRDYGYTF.

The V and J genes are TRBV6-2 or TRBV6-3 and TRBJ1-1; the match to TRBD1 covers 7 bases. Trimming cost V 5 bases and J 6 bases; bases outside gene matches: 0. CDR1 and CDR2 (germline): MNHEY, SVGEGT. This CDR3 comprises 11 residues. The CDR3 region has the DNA TGTGCCAGCAGTCAGGGGGCTGAAGCTTTCTTT. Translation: CASSQGAEAFF.

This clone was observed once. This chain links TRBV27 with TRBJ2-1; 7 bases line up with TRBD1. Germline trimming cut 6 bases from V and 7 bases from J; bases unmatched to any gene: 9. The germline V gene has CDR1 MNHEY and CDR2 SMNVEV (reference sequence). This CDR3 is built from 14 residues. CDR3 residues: CASRSGGQLNEQFF. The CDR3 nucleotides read TGTGCCAGCAGAAGTGGGGGACAGTTGAATGAGCAGTTCTTC.

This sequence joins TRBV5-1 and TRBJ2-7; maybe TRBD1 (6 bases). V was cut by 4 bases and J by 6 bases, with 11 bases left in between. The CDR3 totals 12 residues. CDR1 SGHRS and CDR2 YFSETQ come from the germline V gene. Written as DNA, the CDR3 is TGCGCCAGCAGCGGTCAGGGGAGCGAGCAGTACTTC. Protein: CASSGQGSEQYF.

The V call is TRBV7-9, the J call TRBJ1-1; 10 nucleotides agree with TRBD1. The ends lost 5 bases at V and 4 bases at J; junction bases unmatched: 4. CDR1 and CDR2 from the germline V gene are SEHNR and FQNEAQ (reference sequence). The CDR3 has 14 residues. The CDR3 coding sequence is TGTGCCAGCAGCCGACAGGGGGCGCCCACTGAAGCTTTCTTT. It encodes CASSRQGAPTEAFF. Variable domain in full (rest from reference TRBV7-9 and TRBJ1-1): DTGVSQNPRHKITKRGQNVTFRCDPISEHNRLYWYRQTLGQGPEFLTYFQNEAQLEKSRLLSDRFSAERPKGSFSTLEIQRTEQGDSAMYLCASSRQGAPTEAFFGQGTRLTVV.

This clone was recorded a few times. The CDR3 spells CASSSGQGGEQYF. The CDR3, as DNA: TGTGCCAGCAGCTCCGGGCAGGGGGGCGAGCAGTACTTC. This chain connects TRBV7-3 to TRBJ2-7; D may be TRBD1 (7 bases). Germline assignment: CDR1 SGHTA and CDR2 FQGTGA. The CDR3 has 13 residues. V lost 4 bases and J lost 6, with 13 bases in between.

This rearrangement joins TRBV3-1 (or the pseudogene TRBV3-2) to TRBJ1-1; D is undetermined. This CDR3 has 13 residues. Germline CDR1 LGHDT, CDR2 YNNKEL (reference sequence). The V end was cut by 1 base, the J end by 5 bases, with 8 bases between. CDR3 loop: CASSQVAGTEAFF. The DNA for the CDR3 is TGTGCCAGCAGCCAAGTAGCTGGGACTGAAGCTTTCTTT.

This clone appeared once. The CDR3 DNA reads as TGTGCCAGCAGCACGACAGGGGGTAATTCACCCCTCCACTTT. Protein: CASSTTGGNSPLHF. The chain is built from TRBV3-1 (or the pseudogene TRBV3-2) and TRBJ1-6; 9 bases align to TRBD1. From germline, CDR1 is LGHDT and CDR2 YNNKEL (reference sequence). The CDR3 length is 14 residues. Germline trimming cut 5 bases from V and 6 bases from J; bases unmatched to any gene: 2.

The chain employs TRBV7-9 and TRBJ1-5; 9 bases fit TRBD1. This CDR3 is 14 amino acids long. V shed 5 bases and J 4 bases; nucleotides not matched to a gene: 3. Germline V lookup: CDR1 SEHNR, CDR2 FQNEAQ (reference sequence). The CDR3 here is CASSQDRGNQPQHF. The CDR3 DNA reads TGTGCCAGCAGCCAGGACAGGGGAAATCAGCCCCAGCATTTT.

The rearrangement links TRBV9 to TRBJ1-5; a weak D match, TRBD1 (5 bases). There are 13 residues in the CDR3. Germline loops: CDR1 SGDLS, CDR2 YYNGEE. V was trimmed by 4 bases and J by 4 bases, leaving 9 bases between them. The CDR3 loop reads CASSPGGNQPQHF. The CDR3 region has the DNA TGTGCCAGCAGCCCCGGGGGGAATCAGCCCCAGCATTTT.

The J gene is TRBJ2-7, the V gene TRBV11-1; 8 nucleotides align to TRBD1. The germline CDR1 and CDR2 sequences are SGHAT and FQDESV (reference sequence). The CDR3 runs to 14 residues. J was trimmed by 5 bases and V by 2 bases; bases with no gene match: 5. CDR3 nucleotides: TGTGCCAGCAGCTTATCCAGGACAGGGAACGAGCAGTACTTC. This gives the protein CASSLSRTGNEQYF.

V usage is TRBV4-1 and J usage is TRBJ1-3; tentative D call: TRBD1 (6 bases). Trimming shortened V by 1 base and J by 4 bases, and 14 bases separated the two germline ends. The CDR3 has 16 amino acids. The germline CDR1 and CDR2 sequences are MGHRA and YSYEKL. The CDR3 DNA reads TGCGCCAGCAGCCAAGGCCCGACAGGATCCGGAAACACCATATATTTT. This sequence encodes CASSQGPTGSGNTIYF.

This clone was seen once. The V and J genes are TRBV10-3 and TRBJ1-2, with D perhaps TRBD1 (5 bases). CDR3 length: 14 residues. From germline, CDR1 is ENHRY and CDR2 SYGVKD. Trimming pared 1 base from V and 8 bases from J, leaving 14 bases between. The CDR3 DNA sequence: TGTGCCATCAGTGAGTTCGAGACAGCGGGAGGCTACACCTTC. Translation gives CAISEFETAGGYTF.

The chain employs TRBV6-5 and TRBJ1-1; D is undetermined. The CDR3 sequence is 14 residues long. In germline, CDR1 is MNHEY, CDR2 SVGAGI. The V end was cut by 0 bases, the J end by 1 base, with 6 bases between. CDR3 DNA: TGTGCCAGCAGTTACTCCGAGGGGAACACTGAAGCTTTCTTT. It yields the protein CASSYSEGNTEAFF.

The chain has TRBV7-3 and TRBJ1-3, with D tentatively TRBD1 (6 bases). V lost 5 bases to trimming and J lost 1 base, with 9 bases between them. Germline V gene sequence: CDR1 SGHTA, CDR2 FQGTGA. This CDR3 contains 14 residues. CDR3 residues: CASSQGGSGNTIYF. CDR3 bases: TGTGCCAGCAGCCAAGGGGGTTCTGGAAACACCATATATTTT.

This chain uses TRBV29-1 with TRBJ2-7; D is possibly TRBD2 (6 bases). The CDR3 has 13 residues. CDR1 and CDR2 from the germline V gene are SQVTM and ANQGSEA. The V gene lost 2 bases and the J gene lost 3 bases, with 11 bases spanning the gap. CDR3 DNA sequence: TGCAGCGTTGAAAACGGGGGAAACTACGAGCAGTACTTC. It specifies CSVENGGNYEQYF.

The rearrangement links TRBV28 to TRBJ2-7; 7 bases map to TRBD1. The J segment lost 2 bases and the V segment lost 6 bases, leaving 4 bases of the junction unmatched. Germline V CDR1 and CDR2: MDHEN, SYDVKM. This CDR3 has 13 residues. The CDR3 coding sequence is TGTGCCAGCAGGCGACAGGGCGCCTACGAGCAGTACTTC. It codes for CASRRQGAYEQYF. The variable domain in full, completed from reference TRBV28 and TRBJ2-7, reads DVKVTQSSRYLVKRTGEKVFLECVQDMDHENMFWYRQDPGLGLRLIYFSYDVKMKEKGDIPEGYSVSREKKERFSLILESASTNQTSMYLCASRRQGAYEQYFGPGTRLTVT.

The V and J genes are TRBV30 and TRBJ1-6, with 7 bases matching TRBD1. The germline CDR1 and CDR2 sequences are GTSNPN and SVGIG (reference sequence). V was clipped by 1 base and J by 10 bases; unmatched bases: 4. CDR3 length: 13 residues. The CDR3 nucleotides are TGTGCCTGGAGTGCCGACAGGGACTCACCCCTCCACTTT. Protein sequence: CAWSADRDSPLHF.

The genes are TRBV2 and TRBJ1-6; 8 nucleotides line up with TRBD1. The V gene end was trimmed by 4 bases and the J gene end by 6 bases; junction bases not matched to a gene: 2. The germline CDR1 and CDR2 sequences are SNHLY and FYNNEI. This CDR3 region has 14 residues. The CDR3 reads CASSVDRGNSPLHF. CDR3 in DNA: TGTGCCAGCAGTGTAGACAGGGGTAATTCACCCCTCCACTTT.

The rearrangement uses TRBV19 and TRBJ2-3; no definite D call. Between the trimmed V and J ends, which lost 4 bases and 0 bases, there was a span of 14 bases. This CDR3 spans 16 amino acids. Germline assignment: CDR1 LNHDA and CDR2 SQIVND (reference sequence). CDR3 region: CASSTLQPGSTDTQYF. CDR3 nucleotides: TGTGCCAGTAGTACCCTTCAGCCAGGTAGCACAGATACGCAGTATTTT.

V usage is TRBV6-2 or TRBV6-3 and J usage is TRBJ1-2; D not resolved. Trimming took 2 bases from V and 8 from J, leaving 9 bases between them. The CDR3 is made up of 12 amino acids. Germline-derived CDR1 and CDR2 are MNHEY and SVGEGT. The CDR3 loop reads CASSYEGFGYTF. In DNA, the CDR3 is TGTGCCAGCAGTTACGAGGGATTCGGCTACACCTTC.

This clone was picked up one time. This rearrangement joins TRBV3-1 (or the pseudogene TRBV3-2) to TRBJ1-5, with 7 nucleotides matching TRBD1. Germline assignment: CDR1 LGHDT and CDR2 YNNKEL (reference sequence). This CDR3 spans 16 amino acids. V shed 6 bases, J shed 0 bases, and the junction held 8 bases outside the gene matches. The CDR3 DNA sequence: TGTGCCAGCAGTAGGGGGCCCCTCTATAGCAATCAGCCCCAGCATTTT. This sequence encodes CASSRGPLYSNQPQHF.

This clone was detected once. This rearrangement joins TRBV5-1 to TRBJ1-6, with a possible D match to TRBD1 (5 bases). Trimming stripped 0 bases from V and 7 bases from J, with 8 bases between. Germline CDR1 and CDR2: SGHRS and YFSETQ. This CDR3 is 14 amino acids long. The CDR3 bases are TGCGCCAGCAGCTTGGCAGGGTACAATTCACCCCTCCACTTT. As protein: CASSLAGYNSPLHF.

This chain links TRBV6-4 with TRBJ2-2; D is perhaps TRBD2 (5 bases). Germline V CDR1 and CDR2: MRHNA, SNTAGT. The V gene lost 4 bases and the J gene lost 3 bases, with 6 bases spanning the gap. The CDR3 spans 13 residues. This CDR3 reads CASSGSDTGELFF. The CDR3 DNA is TGTGCCAGCAGTGGTAGCGACACCGGGGAGCTGTTTTTT.

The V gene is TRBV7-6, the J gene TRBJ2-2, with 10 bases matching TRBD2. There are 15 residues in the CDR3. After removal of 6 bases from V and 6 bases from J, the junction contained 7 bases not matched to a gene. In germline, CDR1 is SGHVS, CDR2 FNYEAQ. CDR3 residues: CASRPSGGAAGELFF. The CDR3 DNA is TGTGCCAGCAGACCAAGCGGGGGGGCAGCCGGGGAGCTGTTTTTT.